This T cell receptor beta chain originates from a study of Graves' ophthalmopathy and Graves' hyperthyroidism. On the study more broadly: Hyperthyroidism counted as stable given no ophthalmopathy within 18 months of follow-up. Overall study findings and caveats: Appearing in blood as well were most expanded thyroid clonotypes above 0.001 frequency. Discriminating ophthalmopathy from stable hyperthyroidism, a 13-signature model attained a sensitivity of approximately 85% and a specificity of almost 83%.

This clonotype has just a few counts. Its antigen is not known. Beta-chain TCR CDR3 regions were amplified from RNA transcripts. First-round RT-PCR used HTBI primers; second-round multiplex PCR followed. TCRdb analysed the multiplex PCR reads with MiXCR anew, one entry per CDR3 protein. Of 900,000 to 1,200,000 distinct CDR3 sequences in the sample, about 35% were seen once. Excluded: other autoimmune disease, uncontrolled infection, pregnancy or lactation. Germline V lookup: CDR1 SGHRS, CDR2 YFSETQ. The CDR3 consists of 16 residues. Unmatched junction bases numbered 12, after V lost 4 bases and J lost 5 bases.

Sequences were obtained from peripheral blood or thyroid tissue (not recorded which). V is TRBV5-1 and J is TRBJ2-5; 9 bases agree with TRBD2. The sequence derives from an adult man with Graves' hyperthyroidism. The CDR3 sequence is CASSRGGTSLLETQYF. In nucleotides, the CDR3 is TGCGCCAGCAGCCGAGGGGGGACTAGCCTCCTGGAGACCCAGTACTTC.